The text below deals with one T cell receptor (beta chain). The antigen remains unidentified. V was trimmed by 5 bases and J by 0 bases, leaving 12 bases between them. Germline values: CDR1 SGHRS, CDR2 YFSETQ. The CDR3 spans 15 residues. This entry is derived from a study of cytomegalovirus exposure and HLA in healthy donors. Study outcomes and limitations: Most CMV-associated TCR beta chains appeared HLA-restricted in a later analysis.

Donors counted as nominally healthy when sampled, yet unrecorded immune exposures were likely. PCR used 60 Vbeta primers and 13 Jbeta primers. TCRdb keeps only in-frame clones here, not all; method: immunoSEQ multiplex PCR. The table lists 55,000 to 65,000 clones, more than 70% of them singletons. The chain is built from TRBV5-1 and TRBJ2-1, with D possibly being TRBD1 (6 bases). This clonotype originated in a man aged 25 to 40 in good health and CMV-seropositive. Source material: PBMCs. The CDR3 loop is CASSSGTSSYNEQFF. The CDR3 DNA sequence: TGCGCCAGCAGTTCCGGGACAAGCTCCTACAATGAGCAGTTCTTC.